The source of this TCR beta chain is a study of blood T cells in healthy people across ages. General study results and limits: TCR beta diversity correlated strongly with naive T cell percentage. Per million T cells, the diversity of TCR beta decreased roughly linearly as age advanced.

The CDR3 covers 15 residues. Germline CDR1 DFQATT, CDR2 SNEGSKA (reference sequence). Unmatched junction bases numbered 3, after V lost 3 bases and J lost 3 bases. Points on this clonotype: The antigen is unknown.

Primed by a sample-barcoded 5' primer and a J-beta primer mix, a second PCR proceeded for about 6 to 12 cycles. Each cDNA was tagged by a template-switch adaptor containing 12 random nucleotides. One entry per CDR3 protein results from TCRdb running MiXCR on the 5' RACE reads. The repertoire holds about 1.8 million distinct CDR3 sequences, with roughly 52% as singletons. Samples each had at least 6 micrograms of total RNA extracted. The receptor's source is a woman between 40 and 55 years old in good health. The specimen sequenced was blood. This rearrangement joins TRBV20-1 to TRBJ2-7; TRBD2 agrees at 15 bases. The CDR3 is CSARGLAGGIYEQYF. DNA for the CDR3: TGCAGTGCTAGGGGACTAGCGGGGGGCATCTACGAGCAGTACTTC.